Shown below are 2 T cell receptor beta chains from a single sample sequenced in a study of beta chain features in type 1 diabetes (dated by TCRdb to 2016 to 2019). The library was made by the immunoSEQ multiplex PCR assay. The entire amount of isolated RNA was reverse transcribed using the High Capacity cDNA Reverse Transcription Kit, so the sequenced TCRB transcripts were expressed ones. In its TCRdb copy, this immuneACCESS table keeps in-frame sequences only and misses some clones. Where compared with another copy, unresolved V genes explain less than half of these, and the others have no known cause. The sample table lists 300,000 to 350,000 clones, around 20% of them with a count of one. The top ten clones comprise around 0.044% of the sample. Sequenced material: naive CD4+ T cells from blood. In the paper's terms, the cell subset or site label means: true naive CD4+ T cells. The source is a woman in her late teens or twenties in good health.

This chain's CDR3 is CASSLASGGATDTQYF. DNA for the CDR3: TGTGCCAGCAGCTTAGCTAGCGGGGGGGCAACAGATACGCAGTATTTT. The chain links TRBV7-2 to TRBJ2-3; 11 bases fit TRBD2. J was trimmed by 3 bases and V by 0 bases; bases with no gene match: 2. The CDR3 runs to 16 residues. Germline CDR1 and CDR2: SGHTA and FQGNSA.

The chain recombines TRBV6-5 with TRBJ2-5; TRBD2 matches at 8 bases. This CDR3 contains 15 residues. Germline CDR1 MNHEY, CDR2 SVGAGI. The J segment lost 1 base and the V segment lost 2 bases, leaving 3 bases of the junction unmatched. DNA of the CDR3: TGTGCCAGCAGTTACCGTGGGACTAGCCAAGAGACCCAGTACTTC. This gives the protein CASSYRGTSQETQYF.